The present TCR beta chain was sequenced within a study of response to subunit inactivated influenza vaccine (dated by TCRdb to 2016 to 2019). The study in broad terms: Deep quantitative profiling of the T cell receptor repertoire was used in the study to follow responses to a trivalent subunit inactivated influenza vaccine. Results the study describes overall, beyond this receptor: According to the authors, only a limited number of new T cells may be recruited by each seasonal influenza vaccination.

Libraries were prepared through RT-PCR. Sequencing instrument: Illumina HiSeq 2500. TCRdb took the public reads, trimmed them with fastp at Q25, ran MiXCR for clone calling and kept in-frame beta chains. CDR3 protein duplicates are merged, each entry listing the most common genes and DNA. In all, the sample holds roughly 460,000 distinct CDR3 sequences, and approximately 11% of those were seen once. The top ten clonotypes cover 10% to 15% of the sample. Including the terminal cysteine and phenylalanine, the CDR3 comprises 13 residues. Only the CDR3 part of the read is kept: 39 bases, read in frame from the first base. From the germline V gene, CDR1 is SQVTM and CDR2 is ANQGSEA. The junction carries 9 bases between V and J, which are trimmed by 1 base and 4 bases respectively. The label giving this sample's time point can be read as: around 42 days after influenza vaccine administration. In this sample, this clonotype turned up many times. Its antigen is not yet known. No base quality values were provided; no much bigger clone lies one nucleotide off.

Sequencing used PBMCs from blood, obtained 45 days after vaccination. The chain was built from TRBV29-1 and TRBJ2-3; TRBD1 is a weak D gene call, 5 bases matching. This clonotype was sampled from a man in his fifties who received an inactivated influenza vaccine. Donor details come from another sample of the same person, matched by shared clones. The encoded CDR3 is CSVEVQGSDTQYF. The nucleotide sequence reads TGCAGCGTTGAAGTGCAGGGATCAGATACGCAGTATTTT.